This is a list of T cell receptor beta chains from one sample in a study of T cell changes during pregnancy in multiple sclerosis. Generated by immunoSEQ multiplex PCR, the TCRdb table keeps only in-frame clones and is missing some. The table has about 54,000 clones, 75% to 95% seen once. This sample comprised peripheral blood, obtained after pregnancy. These receptors all stem from a female donor in good health, enrolled as a control in a pregnancy study. Each CDR3 is given without its conserved first and last residue.

v_gene: TRBV11-2
len: 12
CDR3aa: ASSLDRTIYGYT

v_gene: TRBV4-3
len: 15
CDR3aa: ASSQDLQGTSTDTQY

v_gene: TRBV19
len: 14
CDR3aa: ASSRGRQPMNTEAF

v_gene: TRBV15
len: 10
CDR3aa: ATSRPGQPQH

v_gene: TRBV25-1
len: 12
CDR3aa: ASSEVGGPFGYT

v_gene: TRBV7-8
len: 12
CDR3aa: ASSFSGLGGELF

v_gene: TRBV4-3
len: 10
CDR3aa: ASSLRQGPAF

v_gene: TRBV6-1
len: 13
CDR3aa: ASSLFLGDDYEQY

v_gene: TRBV19
len: 12
CDR3aa: ASSSPGTGGMTF

v_gene: TRBV28
len: 13
CDR3aa: ASRPTIPGANVLT

v_gene: TRBV27
len: 14
CDR3aa: ASRESPDGFSYEQY

v_gene: TRBV5-6
len: 11
CDR3aa: ASSTGPGNIQY

v_gene: TRBV19
len: 13
CDR3aa: ASSIMGQTNEKLF

v_gene: TRBV6-1
len: 13
CDR3aa: ASSEALLAGREQY

v_gene: TRBV6-4
len: 11
CDR3aa: ASSAQATEVQF

v_gene: TRBV7-2
len: 13
CDR3aa: ASSLDAGSTDTQY

v_gene: TRBV10-3
len: 13
CDR3aa: AISGDRGSNQPQH

v_gene: TRBV6-5
len: 9
CDR3aa: ASRLGGPLH

v_gene: TRBV13
len: 14
CDR3aa: ASSTATSGSYNEQF

v_gene: TRBV11-2
len: 10
CDR3aa: ASSLSGETQY

v_gene: TRBV6-5
len: 13
CDR3aa: ASTPGGWVWAEAF

v_gene: TRBV5-6
len: 13
CDR3aa: ASSLAGSVQETQY

v_gene: TRBV6-5
len: 10
CDR3aa: ASSPITGELF

v_gene: TRBV5-1
len: 17
CDR3aa: ASSLPGLRTLGSYNEQF

v_gene: TRBV27
len: 14
CDR3aa: ASSLIPGQGEEKLF

v_gene: TRBV7-7
len: 15
CDR3aa: ASSSLRGGSRNTEAF

v_gene: TRBV11-1
len: 17
CDR3aa: ASTQPVNADPTGAYGYT

v_gene: TRBV7-2
len: 14
CDR3aa: ASSRILAGLSYEQY

v_gene: TRBV2
len: 13
CDR3aa: ASSMTSSGANVLT

v_gene: TRBV6-1
len: 12
CDR3aa: ASSQEWGHTEAF

v_gene: TRBV18
len: 15
CDR3aa: ASSRITGGDLSSPLH

v_gene: TRBV7-9
len: 13
CDR3aa: ASSPRAGENTEAF